This T cell receptor beta chain stems from a study of blood T cell repertoires in COVID-19 (TCRdb year 2020). For the study in its entirety: The collaborator samples originated in the United States, Italy and Spain and spanned the acute and convalescent phases of COVID-19. The prospective study material was composed of cDNA or gDNA derived from T cells, B-cell-depleted T cells, or PBMCs. The dataset comprised deeply sampled blood TCRbeta repertoires from subjects exposed to, actively infected with, or recovered from COVID-19. The repertoires were released in a freely available public database intended as a resource for research on the immune response to SARS-CoV-2. The samples were drawn from two sources: the first 160 participants of the ongoing ImmuneRACE study, and fewer than 1,500 subjects contributed by 6 global collaborators. The sample metadata nearly always contained a de-identified subject ID, COVID-19 status, age in years and sex. HLA class I and class II types, where available, came from metadata supplied by the sample provider rather than from assay-based typing. Points the paper makes about the study in general: The amount of clinical and demographic metadata varied by source and participant and was provided uncurated.

Trimming costs V 1 base and J 13 bases, and their ends lie 20 bases apart. The cysteine opens and the phenylalanine closes a CDR3 of 16 amino acids. Solely the CDR3 DNA is kept, with 48 bases framed from the first base. Per the germline V gene, SGHVS is the CDR1 and FQNEAQ is the CDR2. Enrolling through a virtual design, the prospective study's participants ranged in age from roughly 18 to 90 years and lived across some 23 United States geographic areas. To assign participants to cohorts, the prospective study relied on clinical history that participants themselves reported in a screening survey and a study questionnaire. Recovered participants in ImmuneRACE Cohort 3 were defined by two consecutive negative NP/OP PCR tests, clearance by a healthcare professional, or resolution of symptoms. Each participant in the prospective study had whole blood, serum and a nasopharyngeal or oropharyngeal swab collected by mobile phlebotomists. Additional blood draws and questionnaires over an approximately 2-month period could optionally be provided by prospective study participants. Before DNA extraction, blood samples from the prospective study were shipped at room temperature or frozen.

About this clone: No antigen is known for it. The input lacks base qualities; no much larger clone sits a single base away.

The immunoSEQ Assay, a bias-controlled multiplex PCR, was used to amplify TCRbeta CDR3 regions from genomic DNA. The authors processed their data as follows. The number of nucleated cells in each sample was estimated by amplification of reference gene primers within the assay. To quantify the absolute abundance of each unique TCRbeta CDR3 rearrangement, sequence reads were collapsed and filtered. For each sample, productive Simpson clonality was calculated by taking the square root of Simpson's diversity index across productive rearrangements. TCRdb provides this immuneACCESS table in a form limited to in-frame rearrangements. Some clones are lacking; in checked studies, under half of them reflect an unresolved V gene, and why the rest are absent is not known. The V and J calls and clone size were taken over from that table, and D and trimming were inferred from the DNA. Within this sample are roughly 46,000 clones, with 70% to 90% of them counted one time only. The ten largest clones add up to 3% to 3.5% of the sample.

Recombination linked TRBV7-8 to TRBJ1-6, with the D gene call left open. The sequencing sample was made of PBMCs or T cells enriched from blood (not recorded which). This TCR was sampled from a woman between 45 and 65 years old who had recovered from COVID-19. The CDR3 protein is CASSLVGGFSTLPLHF. The DNA reads TGTGCCAGCAGCTTAGTAGGAGGGTTCTCTACCCTCCCCCTCCACTTT.